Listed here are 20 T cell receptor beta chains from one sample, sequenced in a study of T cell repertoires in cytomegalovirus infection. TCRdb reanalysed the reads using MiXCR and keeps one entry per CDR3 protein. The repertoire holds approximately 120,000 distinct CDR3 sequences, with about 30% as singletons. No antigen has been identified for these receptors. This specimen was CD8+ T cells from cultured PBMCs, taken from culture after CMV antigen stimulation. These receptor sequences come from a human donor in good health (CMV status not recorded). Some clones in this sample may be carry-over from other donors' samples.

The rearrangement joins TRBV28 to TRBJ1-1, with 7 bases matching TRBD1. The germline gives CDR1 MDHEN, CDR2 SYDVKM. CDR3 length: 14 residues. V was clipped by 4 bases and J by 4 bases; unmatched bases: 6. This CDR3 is CASSSSGGPTEAFF. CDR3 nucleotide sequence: TGTGCCAGCAGTTCCTCAGGGGGACCCACTGAAGCTTTCTTT.

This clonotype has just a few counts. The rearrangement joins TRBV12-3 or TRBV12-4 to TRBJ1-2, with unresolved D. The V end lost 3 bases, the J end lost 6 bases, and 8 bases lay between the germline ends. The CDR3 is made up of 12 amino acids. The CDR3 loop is CASSFGRDGYTF. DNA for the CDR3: TGTGCCAGCAGTTTTGGCAGAGATGGCTACACCTTC.

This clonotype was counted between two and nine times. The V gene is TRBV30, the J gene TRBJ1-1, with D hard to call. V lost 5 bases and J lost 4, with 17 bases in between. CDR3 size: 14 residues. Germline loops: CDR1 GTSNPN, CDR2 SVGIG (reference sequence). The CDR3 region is CAWETLTGITEAFF. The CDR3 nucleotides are TGTGCCTGGGAGACCCTCACCGGTATCACTGAAGCTTTCTTT.

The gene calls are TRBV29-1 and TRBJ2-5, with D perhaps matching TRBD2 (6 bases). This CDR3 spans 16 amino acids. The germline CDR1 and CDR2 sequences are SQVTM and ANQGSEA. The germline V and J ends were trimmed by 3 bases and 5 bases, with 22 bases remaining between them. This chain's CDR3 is CSVDRSGEDIWETQYF. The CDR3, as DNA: TGCAGCGTTGATCGCTCCGGGGAGGACATATGGGAGACCCAGTACTTC.

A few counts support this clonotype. CDR3 loop: CASSVGTSGGHNEQFF. In DNA, the CDR3 is TGTGCCAGCAGCGTCGGGACTAGCGGGGGCCACAATGAGCAGTTCTTC. The gene calls are TRBV7-9 and TRBJ2-1; TRBD2 matches 14 bases. Looked up from germline, CDR1 is SEHNR and CDR2 is FQNEAQ (reference sequence). This CDR3 spans 16 amino acids. Trimming took 5 bases from V and 5 from J; bases not matched to a gene: 5.

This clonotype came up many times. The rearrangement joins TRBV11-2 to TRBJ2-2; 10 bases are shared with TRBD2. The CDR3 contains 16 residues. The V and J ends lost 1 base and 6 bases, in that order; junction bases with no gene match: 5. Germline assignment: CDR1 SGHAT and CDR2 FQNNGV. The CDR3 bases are TGTGCCAGCAGCTTAGCCCCAGCGGGGGGGGCCGGGGAGCTGTTTTTT. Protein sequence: CASSLAPAGGAGELFF.

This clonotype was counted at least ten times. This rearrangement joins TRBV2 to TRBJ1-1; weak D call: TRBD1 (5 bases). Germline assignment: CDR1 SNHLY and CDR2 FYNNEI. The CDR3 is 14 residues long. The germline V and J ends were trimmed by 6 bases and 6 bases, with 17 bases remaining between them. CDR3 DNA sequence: TGTGCCAGCAGACCGGGGCAGACTCGCGCTGAAGCTTTCTTT. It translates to CASRPGQTRAEAFF.

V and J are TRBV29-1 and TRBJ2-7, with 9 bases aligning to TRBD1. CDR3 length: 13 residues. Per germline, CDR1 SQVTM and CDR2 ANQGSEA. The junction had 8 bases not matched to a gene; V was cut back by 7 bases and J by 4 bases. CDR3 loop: CSGIPGQGYEQYF. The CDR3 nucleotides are TGCAGCGGTATTCCGGGACAGGGTTACGAGCAGTACTTC.

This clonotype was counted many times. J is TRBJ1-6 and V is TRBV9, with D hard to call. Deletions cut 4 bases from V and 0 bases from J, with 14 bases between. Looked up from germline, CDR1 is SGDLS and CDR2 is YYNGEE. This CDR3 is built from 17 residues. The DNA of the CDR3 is TGTGCCAGCAGCCCTCTCTTGGAAAGCTCCTATAATTCACCCCTCCACTTT. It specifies CASSPLLESSYNSPLHF. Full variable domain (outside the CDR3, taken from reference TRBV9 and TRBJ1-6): DSGVTQTPKHLITATGQRVTLRCSPRSGDLSVYWYQQSLDQGLQFLIQYYNGEERAKGNILERFSAQQFPDLHSELNLSSLELGDSALYFCASSPLLESSYNSPLHFGNGTRLTVT.

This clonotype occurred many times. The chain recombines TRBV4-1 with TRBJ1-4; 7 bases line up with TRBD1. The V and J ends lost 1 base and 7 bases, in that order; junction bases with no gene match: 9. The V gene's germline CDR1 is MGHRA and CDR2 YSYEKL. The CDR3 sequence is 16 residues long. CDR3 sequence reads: CASSQGETGWREKLFF. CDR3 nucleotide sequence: TGCGCCAGCAGCCAAGGAGAGACAGGGTGGCGTGAAAAACTGTTTTTT.

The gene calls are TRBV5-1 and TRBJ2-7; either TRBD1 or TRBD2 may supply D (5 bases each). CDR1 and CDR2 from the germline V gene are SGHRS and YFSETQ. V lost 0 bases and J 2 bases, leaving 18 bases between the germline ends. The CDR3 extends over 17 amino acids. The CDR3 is CASSLGVWDGDPYEQYF. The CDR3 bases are TGCGCCAGCAGCTTGGGAGTTTGGGACGGCGACCCCTACGAGCAGTACTTC.

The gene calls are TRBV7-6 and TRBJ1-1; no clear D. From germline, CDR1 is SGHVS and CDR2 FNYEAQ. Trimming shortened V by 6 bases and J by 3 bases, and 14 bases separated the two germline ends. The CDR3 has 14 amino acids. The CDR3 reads CASRLDGRDTEAFF. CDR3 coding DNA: TGTGCCAGCAGACTGGACGGTCGGGACACTGAAGCTTTCTTT. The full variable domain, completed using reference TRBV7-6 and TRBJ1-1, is GAGVSQSPRYKVTKRGQDVALRCDPISGHVSLYWYRQALGQGPEFLTYFNYEAQQDKSGLPNDRFSAERPEGSISTLTIQRTEQRDSAMYRCASRLDGRDTEAFFGQGTRLTVV.

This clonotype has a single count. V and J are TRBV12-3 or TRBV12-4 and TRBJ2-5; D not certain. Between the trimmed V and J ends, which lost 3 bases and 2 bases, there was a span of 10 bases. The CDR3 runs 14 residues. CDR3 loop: CASSFMGTQETQYF. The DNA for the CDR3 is TGTGCCAGCAGTTTTATGGGAACTCAAGAGACCCAGTACTTC.

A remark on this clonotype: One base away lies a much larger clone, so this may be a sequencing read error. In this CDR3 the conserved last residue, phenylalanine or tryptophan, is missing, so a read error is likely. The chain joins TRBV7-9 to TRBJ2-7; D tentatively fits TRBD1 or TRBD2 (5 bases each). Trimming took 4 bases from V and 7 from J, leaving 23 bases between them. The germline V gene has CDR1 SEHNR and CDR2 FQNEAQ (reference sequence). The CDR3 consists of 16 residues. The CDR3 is CASSSSVGVGRWEQYC. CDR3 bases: TGTGCCAGCAGCTCCAGTGTGGGGGTGGGGCGTTGGGAGCAGTACTGC.

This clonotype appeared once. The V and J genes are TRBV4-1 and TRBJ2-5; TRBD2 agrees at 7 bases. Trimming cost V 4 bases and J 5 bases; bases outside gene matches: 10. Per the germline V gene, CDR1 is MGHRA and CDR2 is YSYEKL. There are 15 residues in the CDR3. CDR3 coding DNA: TGCGCCAGCAGCCCTGGGGGGGAGGGTTTTGAGACCCAGTACTTC. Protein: CASSPGGEGFETQYF.

The CDR3 protein is CASRGYNYGYTF. The CDR3 DNA sequence: TGTGCCAGCCGGGGTTACAACTATGGCTACACCTTC. The V call is TRBV27, the J call TRBJ1-2; D uncertain. V dropped 8 bases and J dropped 2 bases, with 9 bases sitting between them. CDR1 is MNHEY, CDR2 SMNVEV, per germline (reference sequence). The CDR3 length is 12 residues.

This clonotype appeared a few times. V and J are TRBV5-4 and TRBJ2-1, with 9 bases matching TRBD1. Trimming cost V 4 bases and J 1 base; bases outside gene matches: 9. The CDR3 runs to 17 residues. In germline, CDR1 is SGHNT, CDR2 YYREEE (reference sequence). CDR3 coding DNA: TGTGCCAGCAGCCCCGGGACAGGGACGAGATCCTACAATGAGCAGTTCTTC. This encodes CASSPGTGTRSYNEQFF.

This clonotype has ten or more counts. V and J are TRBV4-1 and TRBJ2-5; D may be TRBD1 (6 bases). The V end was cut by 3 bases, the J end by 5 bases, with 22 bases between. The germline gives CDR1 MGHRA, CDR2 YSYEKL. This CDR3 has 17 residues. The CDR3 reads CASSQQPTGTVGETQYF. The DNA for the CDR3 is TGCGCCAGCAGCCAGCAACCAACAGGGACGGTCGGGGAGACCCAGTACTTC.

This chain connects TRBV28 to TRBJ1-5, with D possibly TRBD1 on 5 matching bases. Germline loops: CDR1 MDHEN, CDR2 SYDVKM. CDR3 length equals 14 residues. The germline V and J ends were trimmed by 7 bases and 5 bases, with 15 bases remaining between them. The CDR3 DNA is TGTGCCAGCACCCTCCGGCAGGGAGATCAGCCCCAGCATTTT. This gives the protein CASTLRQGDQPQHF.

The CDR3 reads CATSEYVGGVNEQFF. The CDR3 DNA reads as TGTGCCACCAGTGAATACGTCGGGGGGGTGAATGAGCAGTTCTTC. This chain links TRBV24-1 with TRBJ2-1; the match to TRBD2 covers 8 bases. The CDR3 is made up of 15 amino acids. Trimming removed 4 bases from V and 7 bases from J; junction bases left unmatched: 8. The V gene's germline CDR1 is KGHDR and CDR2 SFDVKD.